The 29 T cell receptor beta chains in this list originate from one sample, sequenced in a study of response to subunit inactivated influenza vaccine. TCRdb recomputed calls from the RT-PCR reads with MiXCR, one row per CDR3 protein. The repertoire holds 500,000 to 600,000 distinct CDR3 sequences, with 16% as singletons. This material consisted of CD4+ T cells sorted from PBMCs, taken less than 30 months after vaccination. These receptors were collected from a man in his fifties or sixties who received an inactivated influenza vaccine.

The chain couples TRBV5-1 to TRBJ2-1; D unclear. The CDR3 has 12 residues. Trimming pared 4 bases from V and 8 bases from J, leaving 10 bases between. Germline V gene lookup returns CDR1 SGHRS and CDR2 YFSETQ. CDR3 loop: CASSKDDYEQFF. The CDR3 coding sequence is TGCGCCAGCAGCAAGGACGACTATGAGCAGTTCTTC.

This clonotype has ten or more counts. The chain has TRBV12-3 or TRBV12-4 and TRBJ1-6; 7 bases are a match to TRBD1. The CDR3 has 15 amino acids. Unmatched junction bases numbered 6, after V lost 5 bases and J lost 5 bases. CDR3 in amino acids: CASSVRDRDNSPLHF. The CDR3 region has the DNA TGTGCCAGCAGTGTCCGGGACAGAGATAATTCACCCCTCCACTTT.

In its sample, this clonotype is medium-sized (0.01 to 0.1%). This rearrangement joins TRBV7-2 to TRBJ2-3; 7 positions agree with TRBD2. This CDR3 is built from 14 residues. The J segment lost 1 base and the V segment lost 9 bases, leaving 7 bases of the junction unmatched. Germline assignment: CDR1 SGHTA and CDR2 FQGNSA. CDR3 in amino acids: CASKVGRGTDTQYF. In DNA form, the CDR3 reads TGTGCCAGTAAGGTTGGGAGGGGCACAGATACGCAGTATTTT.

This clonotype was counted only a few times. The V call is TRBV7-2, the J call TRBJ2-5; TRBD1 agrees at 12 bases. The CDR3 length is 15 residues. Germline values: CDR1 SGHTA, CDR2 FQGNSA. The J segment lost 6 bases and the V segment lost 5 bases, leaving 7 bases of the junction unmatched. The CDR3 region has the DNA TGTGCCAGCAGCCCCGGGACAGGGGGCCGAAAGACCCAGTACTTC. Residues: CASSPGTGGRKTQYF.

This sequence joins TRBV5-6 and TRBJ2-1, with D possibly being TRBD2 (7 bases). CDR3 length: 15 amino acids. The germline CDR1 and CDR2 sequences are SGHDT and YYEEEE. V was pared by 3 bases and J by 0 bases, with 10 bases between. This chain's CDR3 is CASSWGGGSYNEQFF. The CDR3 coding sequence is TGTGCCAGCAGCTGGGGGGGCGGCTCCTACAATGAGCAGTTCTTC.

The rearrangement links TRBV4-3 to TRBJ2-3, with D possibly TRBD1 on 6 matching bases. The V end lost 1 base, the J end lost 9 bases, and 17 bases lay between the germline ends. Germline assignment: CDR1 LGHNA and CDR2 YSLEER. CDR3 size: 15 residues. As DNA, the CDR3 is TGCGCCAGCAGCCAAGCTCGGTCAGGGGTAGACACGCAGTATTTT. Amino acid sequence: CASSQARSGVDTQYF.

This clonotype was detected ten times or more. The chain couples TRBV5-1 to TRBJ2-7; D unclear. V shed 4 bases and J shed 2 bases, with 13 bases lying between them. From germline, CDR1 is SGHRS and CDR2 YFSETQ. There are 14 residues in the CDR3. The CDR3 DNA reads as TGCGCCAGCAGCCCCCGGACGGACCCCTACGAGCAGTACTTC. Translating it yields CASSPRTDPYEQYF.

The chain links TRBV30 to TRBJ1-6; D call uncertain. Germline CDR1 GTSNPN, CDR2 SVGIG (reference sequence). The CDR3 is 13 residues long. The CDR3 protein is CACATQYNSPLHF. In DNA form, the CDR3 reads TGTGCATGCGCGACCCAGTATAATTCACCCCTCCACTTT.

This clonotype was counted between two and nine times. The chain carries TRBV5-5 and TRBJ2-7, with D perhaps matching TRBD1 (6 bases). Per the germline V gene, CDR1 is SGHKS and CDR2 is YYEKEE (reference sequence). Trimming removed 4 bases from V and 0 bases from J, with 8 bases in between. The CDR3 totals 13 residues. The DNA for the CDR3 is TGTGCCAGCAGCCGACAGGACTCCTACGAGCAGTACTTC. As protein: CASSRQDSYEQYF.

This clonotype occurred a few times. V gene TRBV29-1 combines with J gene TRBJ2-3; D tentatively reads TRBD1 or TRBD2 (5 bases each). This CDR3 contains 13 residues. V gave up 6 bases and J gave up 8 bases, with 18 bases separating them. The V gene's germline CDR1 is SQVTM and CDR2 ANQGSEA. CDR3 loop: CSVRGRGVGTQYF. DNA of the CDR3: TGCAGCGTCCGGGGCCGAGGAGTTGGTACGCAGTATTTT.

This clonotype showed up just once. This chain joins TRBV2 and TRBJ2-3, with 14 bases lining up with TRBD2. CDR3 length: 15 amino acids. Looked up from germline, CDR1 is SNHLY and CDR2 is FYNNEI. Trimming took 7 bases from V and 4 from J; bases not matched to a gene: 4. As DNA, the CDR3 is TGTGCCAGCAACGGACTAGCGGGAGGAGCAGATACGCAGTATTTT. Its protein is CASNGLAGGADTQYF.

V gene TRBV5-1 combines with J gene TRBJ1-2; 9 bases agree with TRBD1. The trim removed 1 base at V and 8 bases at J, leaving 6 bases unmatched. CDR1 and CDR2 (germline): SGHRS, YFSETQ. The CDR3 consists of 14 residues. Here the CDR3 reads CASSLSQGAGGYTF. In DNA form, the CDR3 reads TGCGCCAGCAGCTTGTCACAGGGGGCGGGAGGCTACACCTTC.

Only a few counts were recorded for this clonotype. This chain uses TRBV5-1 with TRBJ1-2, with 7 positions matching TRBD1. J gave up 3 bases and V 4 bases, and 6 bases lay outside the gene matches. The length of the CDR3 is 14 residues. Germline V gene sequence: CDR1 SGHRS, CDR2 YFSETQ. The CDR3 sequence: CASSKQGLDYGYTF. Written as DNA, the CDR3 is TGCGCCAGCAGCAAACAGGGGCTAGACTATGGCTACACCTTC. The full variable domain, in which reference TRBV5-1 and TRBJ1-2 provide the parts outside the CDR3, is KAGVTQTPRYLIKTRGQQVTLSCSPISGHRSVSWYQQTPGQGLQFLFEYFSETQRNKGNFPGRFSGRQFSNSRSEMNVSTLELGDSALYLCASSKQGLDYGYTFGSGTRLTVV.

A few counts support this clonotype. This chain joins TRBV14 and TRBJ2-1; 7 bases are a match to TRBD2. Germline V lookup: CDR1 SGHDN, CDR2 FVKESK. V shed 2 bases, J shed 7 bases, and the junction held 8 bases outside the gene matches. CDR3 length: 15 amino acids. The CDR3 DNA sequence: TGTGCCAGCAGCCAACGCGACAGACTAGCAAATGAGCAGTTCTTC. Translation gives CASSQRDRLANEQFF.

V gene TRBV6-5 combines with J gene TRBJ2-2, with 8 positions matching TRBD1. With V trimmed by 2 bases and J by 2 bases, 1 base remained unmatched. This CDR3 is 15 amino acids long. Germline V gene lookup returns CDR1 MNHEY and CDR2 SVGAGI. DNA of the CDR3: TGTGCCAGCAGTTACGGACAGGGAAACACCGGGGAGCTGTTTTTT. This translates into CASSYGQGNTGELFF.

This clonotype has at least ten counts. This chain links TRBV30 with TRBJ1-5; 11 nucleotides agree with TRBD1. With 3 bases clipped from V and 7 bases from J, the junction kept 8 bases outside the gene matches. Per germline, CDR1 GTSNPN and CDR2 SVGIG (reference sequence). The CDR3 consists of 15 residues. The CDR3 protein is CAWSAGTGGRQPQHF. CDR3 nucleotides: TGTGCCTGGAGCGCCGGGACAGGGGGACGACAGCCCCAGCATTTT.

In the case of this clonotype: One junction end disagrees with the germline gene, perhaps due to a read error. The chain carries TRBV12-3 or TRBV12-4 and TRBJ2-6; D may match TRBD1 or TRBD2 (5 bases each). CDR3 length: 15 residues. The CDR3 here is CASARGPSGASVLTF. CDR3 nucleotides: TGTGCCAGCGCCCGGGGCCCCTCTGGGGCCAGCGTCCTGACTTTC.

The rearrangement links TRBV7-8 to TRBJ1-1, with D perhaps matching TRBD1 (6 bases). V lost 10 bases, J lost 1 base, and 16 bases lay in between. Germline V gene lookup returns CDR1 SGHVS and CDR2 FQNEAQ. CDR3 length: 14 amino acids. Here the CDR3 DNA reads TGTGCCACTAGATGGGGGCTGGAGAACACTGAAGCTTTCTTT. Translating gives CATRWGLENTEAFF.

This clonotype occurred a few times. The V and J genes are TRBV24-1 and TRBJ2-1; the D is unclear. CDR1 KGHDR and CDR2 SFDVKD come from the germline V gene. V lost 6 bases, J lost 7 bases, and 18 bases lay in between. The CDR3 contains 15 residues. The CDR3 spells CATSRRANGRNEQFF. In DNA form, the CDR3 reads TGTGCCACCAGTAGACGGGCTAACGGTAGGAATGAGCAGTTCTTC.

This clonotype was seen a handful of times. The chain employs TRBV5-1 and TRBJ1-1; D gene unclear. CDR1 SGHRS and CDR2 YFSETQ come from the germline V gene. Trimming left V 0 bases short and J 1 base short, with 7 bases between. The length of the CDR3 is 14 residues. Written as DNA, the CDR3 is TGCGCCAGCAGCTTGGCCCATACGAACACTGAAGCTTTCTTT. It encodes CASSLAHTNTEAFF.

The chain's CDR3 is CASSLTYRGDNQPQHF. For the CDR3, the DNA is TGTGCCAGCAGCTTGACCTACCGGGGGGACAATCAGCCCCAGCATTTT. This chain uses TRBV7-2 with TRBJ1-5; possible D gene TRBD1, 5 bases. V dropped 3 bases and J dropped 3 bases, with 15 bases sitting between them. The length of the CDR3 is 16 residues. Germline V gene data show CDR1 as SGHTA and CDR2 as FQGNSA.

The chain has TRBV30 and TRBJ2-7, with D possibly being TRBD2 (6 bases). The CDR3 contains 13 residues. Germline CDR1 and CDR2: GTSNPN and SVGIG (reference sequence). Deletions cut 4 bases from V and 3 bases from J, with 13 bases between. The chain's CDR3 is CAWNREWFYEQYF. In DNA, the CDR3 is TGTGCCTGGAACCGGGAGTGGTTCTACGAGCAGTACTTC.

This chain uses TRBV12-3 or TRBV12-4 with TRBJ2-3; TRBD2 matches 12 bases. This CDR3 is 15 amino acids long. Trimming took 4 bases from V and 8 from J; bases not matched to a gene: 7. CDR3 residues: CASSSSSGRAPTQYF. The CDR3 coding sequence is TGTGCCAGCAGTTCCTCTAGCGGGAGGGCCCCTACGCAGTATTTT.

The rearrangement uses TRBV2 and TRBJ1-5; 10 bases are shared with TRBD1. CDR3 length: 14 residues. Germline loops: CDR1 SNHLY, CDR2 FYNNEI. After removal of 6 bases from V and 7 bases from J, the junction contained 6 bases not matched to a gene. The CDR3: CASSPGTGEQPQHF. The CDR3 region has the DNA TGTGCCAGCAGCCCCGGGACAGGGGAACAGCCCCAGCATTTT.

The V gene is TRBV2, the J gene TRBJ1-5, with D possibly being TRBD1 (5 bases). The CDR3 is made up of 15 amino acids. The V end lost 5 bases, the J end lost 0 bases, and 11 bases lay between the germline ends. Per the germline V gene, CDR1 is SNHLY and CDR2 is FYNNEI. CDR3 loop: CASSRTPDSNQPQHF. The CDR3 DNA is TGTGCCAGCAGTAGGACACCAGATAGCAATCAGCCCCAGCATTTT.

As to this clonotype: A much larger clone differs by one base, so this may be a read error. V gene TRBV20-1 combines with J gene TRBJ2-1; 8 nucleotides align to TRBD1. CDR1 DFQATT and CDR2 SNEGSKA come from the germline V gene (reference sequence). The junction had 10 bases not matched to a gene; V was cut back by 0 bases and J by 3 bases. The CDR3 spans 17 residues. This CDR3 is CSARDYRQGTFYNEQFF. The CDR3 region has the DNA TGCAGTGCTAGAGATTACCGACAGGGGACGTTCTACAATGAGCAGTTCTTC.

The rearrangement links TRBV5-6 to TRBJ2-5; D not resolved. The CDR3 is 14 amino acids. The germline gives CDR1 SGHDT, CDR2 YYEEEE. The germline V and J ends were trimmed by 0 bases and 2 bases, with 8 bases remaining between them. CDR3 bases: TGTGCCAGCAGCTTGGTAGGGATACAAGAGACCCAGTACTTC. Amino acids: CASSLVGIQETQYF.

This clonotype was observed a few times. One junction end disagrees with the germline gene, perhaps due to a read error. The chain employs TRBV20-1 and TRBJ2-1, with TRBD2 identical over 7 bases. The germline gives CDR1 DFQATT, CDR2 SNEGSKA (reference sequence). The CDR3 covers 15 residues. The CDR3 is CSARDSSGSYNEQFF. The DNA of the CDR3 is TGCAGTGCAAGAGATTCTAGCGGCTCCTACAATGAGCAGTTCTTC.

This chain joins TRBV27 and TRBJ2-7, with TRBD1 identical over 11 bases. CDR1 is MNHEY and CDR2 is SMNVEV in the germline V gene (reference sequence). V trimming: 5 bases; J trimming: 3 bases; junction bases outside the gene matches: 6. The CDR3 is 15 amino acids. This CDR3 reads CASSHGQGAGYEQYF. Written as DNA, the CDR3 is TGTGCCAGCAGTCACGGACAGGGGGCGGGCTACGAGCAGTACTTC.